The 5 T cell receptor beta chains in this list originate from one sample, sequenced in a study of cytomegalovirus exposure and HLA in healthy donors. PCR employed 60 Vbeta and 13 Jbeta primers. Method: immunoSEQ multiplex PCR; TCRdb's copy keeps in-frame clones and lacks some. This table holds about 200,000 clones, roughly 80% found once. Sequenced input: PBMCs. These TCRs come from a woman in her forties in good health and CMV-seronegative.

The table lists this clone with a few counts. The chain joins TRBV19 to TRBJ2-2; 10 nucleotides line up with TRBD2. J lost 0 bases, V lost 9 bases, and 4 bases had no gene match. The CDR3 totals 15 residues. The germline V gene encodes CDR1 LNHDA and CDR2 SQIVND (reference sequence). The CDR3, as DNA: TGTGCCAGCCATACTAGCGGGGCGAACACCGGGGAGCTGTTTTTT. It specifies CASHTSGANTGELFF.

The chain joins TRBV30 to TRBJ2-5; 11 nucleotides line up with TRBD1. The end of the DNA is better explained by TRBJ2-7, so the J call may be wrong. Germline V gives CDR1 GTSNPN, CDR2 SVGIG (reference sequence). The CDR3 is 16 amino acids. The CDR3: CAWSGSWTGGAYEQYF. The CDR3 coding sequence is TGTGCCTGGAGTGGTAGCTGGACAGGGGGCGCGTACGAGCAGTACTTC.

The V call is TRBV29-1, the J call TRBJ1-4, with a weak D call TRBD1 (5 bases). Germline CDR1 is SQVTM and CDR2 is ANQGSEA. The V gene lost 6 bases and the J gene lost 8 bases, with 13 bases spanning the gap. The CDR3 covers 12 residues. The CDR3 spells CSVGGGAEKLFF. The CDR3 DNA sequence: TGCAGCGTGGGCGGGGGTGCCGAAAAACTGTTTTTT.

The chain joins TRBV30 to TRBJ2-3; 11 nucleotides align to TRBD2. Unmatched junction bases numbered 4, after V lost 0 bases and J lost 5 bases. This CDR3 region has 15 residues. CDR1 and CDR2 (germline): GTSNPN, SVGIG (reference sequence). CDR3 nucleotides: TGTGCCTGGAGTGTACTAGCGGGAGCGGTAGATACGCAGTATTTT. Translating it yields CAWSVLAGAVDTQYF.

The V and J genes are TRBV5-6 and TRBJ1-5, with 7 positions matching TRBD1. The CDR3 length is 15 residues. The V segment lost 1 base and the J segment 5 bases; nucleotides outside the gene matches: 6. CDR1 and CDR2 from the germline V gene are SGHDT and YYEEEE. CDR3 sequence reads: CASSLFSGGHQPQHF. CDR3 coding DNA: TGTGCCAGCAGCTTGTTTTCAGGGGGGCATCAGCCCCAGCATTTT.